This entry describes one T cell receptor (beta chain). This sample is part of a study of shared clonotypes between healthy human individuals. CDR3 length equals 15 residues. Germline CDR1 SGHTA, CDR2 FQGNSA. After removal of 1 base from V and 3 bases from J, the junction contained 2 bases not matched to a gene. Researchers sequenced unsorted PBMC DNA using ten immunoSEQ deep assay plates. The protocol was immunoSEQ multiplex PCR, while the TCRdb copy is restricted to in-frame clones and leaves out a portion. The table shows about half a million clones, with more than 70% occurring only once. The gene calls are TRBV7-2 and TRBJ2-2; 7 nucleotides align to TRBD1. The clonotype was recovered from a woman in her thirties or forties in good health. Some clones in this sample may be carry-over from other donors' samples. Sequenced sample: PBMCs. The CDR3 sequence: CASSLVGGDTGELFF. In DNA form, the CDR3 reads TGTGCCAGCAGCTTAGTAGGGGGCGACACCGGGGAGCTGTTTTTT.